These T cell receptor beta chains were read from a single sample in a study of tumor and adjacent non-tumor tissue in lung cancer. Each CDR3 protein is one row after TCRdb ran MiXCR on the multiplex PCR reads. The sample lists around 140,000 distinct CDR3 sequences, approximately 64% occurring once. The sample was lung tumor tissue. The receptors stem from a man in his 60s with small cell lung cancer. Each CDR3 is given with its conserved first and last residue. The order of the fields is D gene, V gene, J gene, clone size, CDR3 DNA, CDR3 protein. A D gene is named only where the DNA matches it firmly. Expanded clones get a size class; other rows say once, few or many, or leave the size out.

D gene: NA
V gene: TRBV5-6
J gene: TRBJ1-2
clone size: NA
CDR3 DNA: TGTGCCAGCAGCTCCATTCCGCCGGACAGCCGTGATGGCTACACCTTC
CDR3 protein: CASSSIPPDSRDGYTF

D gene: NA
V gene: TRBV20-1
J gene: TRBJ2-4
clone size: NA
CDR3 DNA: TGCAGTGCTACAACTGGGAGCGAGGGGGGCATTCAGTACTTC
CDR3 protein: CSATTGSEGGIQYF

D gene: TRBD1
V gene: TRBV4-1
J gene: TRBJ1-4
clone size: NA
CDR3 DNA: TGCGCCAGCATCCAAGTCCCGGGACAGGTGGCAAAGGAAAAGCTGTTTTTT
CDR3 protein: CASIQVPGQVAKEKLFF

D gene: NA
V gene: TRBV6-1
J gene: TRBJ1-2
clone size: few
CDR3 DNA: TGTGCCAGCAGTCCCCGGGCCCTGTATGAGTATGGCTACACCTTC
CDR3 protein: CASSPRALYEYGYTF

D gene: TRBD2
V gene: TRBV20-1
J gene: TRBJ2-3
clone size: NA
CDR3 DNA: TGCAGTGCTAGCCCCAGCGGGAGGGATGCGCAGTATTTT
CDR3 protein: CSASPSGRDAQYF

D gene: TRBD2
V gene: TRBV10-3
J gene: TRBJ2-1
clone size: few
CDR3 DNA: TGTGCCATCAGTGAGTCGGTGCAACTAGCGGGAGCTGACGGTGAGCAGTTCTTC
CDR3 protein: CAISESVQLAGADGEQFF

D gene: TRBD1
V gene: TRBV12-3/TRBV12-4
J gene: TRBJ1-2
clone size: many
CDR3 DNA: TGTGCCAGCATAGGGACAGGGGGAATCTATGGCTACACCTTC
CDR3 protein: CASIGTGGIYGYTF

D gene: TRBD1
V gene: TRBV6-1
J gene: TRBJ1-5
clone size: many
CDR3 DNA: TGTGCCAGCAGGGGCGCGACAGGGCCGAATCAGCCCCAGCATTTT
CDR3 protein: CASRGATGPNQPQHF

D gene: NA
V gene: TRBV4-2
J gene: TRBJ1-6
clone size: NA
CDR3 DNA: TGTGCCAGCAGCCAAACAGGAGATTCACCCCTCCACTTT
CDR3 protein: CASSQTGDSPLHF

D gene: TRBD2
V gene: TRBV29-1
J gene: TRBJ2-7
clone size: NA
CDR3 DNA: TGCAGCGTTAGCGGGGTAGCGGGAGAGTCAGGCGAGCAGTACTTC
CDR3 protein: CSVSGVAGESGEQYF

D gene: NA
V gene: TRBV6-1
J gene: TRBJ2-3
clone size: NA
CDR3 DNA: TGTGCCAGCAGTGAAAGCCTAGGGGGAGTGGACACAGATAGGCAGTATTTT
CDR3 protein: CASSESLGGVDTDRQYF

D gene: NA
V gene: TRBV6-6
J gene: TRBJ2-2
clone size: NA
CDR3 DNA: TGTGCCAGCGCCCGAGACGCAGGGGAGGGTCGTCGGGAGCTGTTTTTT
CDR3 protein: CASARDAGEGRRELFF

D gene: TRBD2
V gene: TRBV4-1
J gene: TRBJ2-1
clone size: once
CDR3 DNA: TGCGCCAGCAGCCGGACCGGGACTAGCGGGAGTTCTGAGCAGTTCTTC
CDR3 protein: CASSRTGTSGSSEQFF

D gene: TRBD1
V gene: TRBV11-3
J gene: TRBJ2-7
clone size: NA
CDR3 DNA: TGTGCCAGCAGCAGTCCCGGGACAGGGTTCAACGAGCAGTACTTC
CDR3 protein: CASSSPGTGFNEQYF

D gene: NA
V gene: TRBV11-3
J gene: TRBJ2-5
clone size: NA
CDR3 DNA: TGCGCCAGCAACCGCTCTGCAGTGACCCAGTACTTC
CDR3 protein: CASNRSAVTQYF

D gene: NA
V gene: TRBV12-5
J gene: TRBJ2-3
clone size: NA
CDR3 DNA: TGTGCTAGTGGGGCAGGAGGGAGCACGGATACGCAGTATTTT
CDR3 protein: CASGAGGSTDTQYF

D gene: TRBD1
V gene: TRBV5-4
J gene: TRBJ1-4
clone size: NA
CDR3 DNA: TGTGCCAGCAGCTGGGGAACAGGGGCCAAATCAACTAATGAAAAACTGTTTTTT
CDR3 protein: CASSWGTGAKSTNEKLFF

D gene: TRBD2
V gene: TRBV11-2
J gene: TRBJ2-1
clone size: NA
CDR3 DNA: TGTGCCAGCAGCCACGGACTAGCGGGAAACAATATGCGGTTCTTC
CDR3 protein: CASSHGLAGNNMRFF

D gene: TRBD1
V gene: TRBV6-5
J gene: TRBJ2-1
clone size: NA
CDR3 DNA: TGTGCCAGCAATTACACACCGGGACAGGGATACAATGAGCAGTTCTTC
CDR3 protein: CASNYTPGQGYNEQFF

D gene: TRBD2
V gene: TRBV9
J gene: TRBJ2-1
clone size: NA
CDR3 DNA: TGTGCCAGCAGCCCCCGTGGGCGGGAGAACAATGAGCAGTTCTTC
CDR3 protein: CASSPRGRENNEQFF

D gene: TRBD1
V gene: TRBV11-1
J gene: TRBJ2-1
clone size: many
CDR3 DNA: TGTGCCAGCAGCTTCGACAGGGGAGAGCAGTTCTTC
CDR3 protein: CASSFDRGEQFF

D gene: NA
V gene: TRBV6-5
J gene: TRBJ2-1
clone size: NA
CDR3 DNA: TGTGCCAGCAGTTACTCGCCTAGTGGGCTTTCCTGCAATGAGCAGTTCTTC
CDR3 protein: CASSYSPSGLSCNEQFF

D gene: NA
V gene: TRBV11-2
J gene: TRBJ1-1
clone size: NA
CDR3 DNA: TGTGCCAGCAGCTTAGTGGCAGGGGTCAACACTGAAGCTGTCTTT
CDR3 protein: CASSLVAGVNTEAVF

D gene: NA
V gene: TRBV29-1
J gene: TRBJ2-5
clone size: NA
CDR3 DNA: TGCAACTACGGGGGGCAGGGGACTAAATACTTC
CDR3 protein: CNYGGQGTKYF

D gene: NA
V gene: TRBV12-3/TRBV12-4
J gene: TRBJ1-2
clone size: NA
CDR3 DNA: TGTGCCAGTAGTTTATCGGGCAAGAACTATGGCTACACCTTC
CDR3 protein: CASSLSGKNYGYTF

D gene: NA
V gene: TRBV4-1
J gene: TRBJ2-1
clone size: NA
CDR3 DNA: TGCGCCAGCAGCCAAGGGACTGCCGCATTCTACAATGAGCAGCTCTTC
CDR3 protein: CASSQGTAAFYNEQLF

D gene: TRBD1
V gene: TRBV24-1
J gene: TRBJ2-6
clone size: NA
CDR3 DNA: TGTGCCACCGGGACCTGGACAGGGGACTTTGGGGCCAACGTGCTGACTTTC
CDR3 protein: CATGTWTGDFGANVLTF

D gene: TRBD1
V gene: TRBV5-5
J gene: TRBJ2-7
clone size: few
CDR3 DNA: TGTGCCAGCAGCTTGGTCCCGGGACAGAACTACGAGCAGTACTTC
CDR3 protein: CASSLVPGQNYEQYF

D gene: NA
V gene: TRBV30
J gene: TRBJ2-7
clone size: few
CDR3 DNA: TGTGCCTGGAGCGTGACGGGGGCGGATGGGCAGTACTTC
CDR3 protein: CAWSVTGADGQYF

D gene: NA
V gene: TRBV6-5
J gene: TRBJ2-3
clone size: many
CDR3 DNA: TGTGCCAGCAGTCTCTCGGGGGGCGCAGATACGCAGTATTTT
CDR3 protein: CASSLSGGADTQYF

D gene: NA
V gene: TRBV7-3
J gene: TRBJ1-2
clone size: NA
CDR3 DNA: TGTGCCAGCAGCTTAGGACAGAGCTATGGCTACACCTTC
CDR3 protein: CASSLGQSYGYTF

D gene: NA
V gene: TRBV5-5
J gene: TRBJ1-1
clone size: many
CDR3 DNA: TGTGCCAGCAGCTTCAAAGGGGGAGCTAATCCTGAAGCTTTCTTT
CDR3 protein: CASSFKGGANPEAFF

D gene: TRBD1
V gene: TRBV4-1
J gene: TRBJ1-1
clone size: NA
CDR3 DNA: TGCGCCAGCAGCCAACAACAGGGGACTACTGAAGCTTTCTTT
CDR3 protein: CASSQQQGTTEAFF